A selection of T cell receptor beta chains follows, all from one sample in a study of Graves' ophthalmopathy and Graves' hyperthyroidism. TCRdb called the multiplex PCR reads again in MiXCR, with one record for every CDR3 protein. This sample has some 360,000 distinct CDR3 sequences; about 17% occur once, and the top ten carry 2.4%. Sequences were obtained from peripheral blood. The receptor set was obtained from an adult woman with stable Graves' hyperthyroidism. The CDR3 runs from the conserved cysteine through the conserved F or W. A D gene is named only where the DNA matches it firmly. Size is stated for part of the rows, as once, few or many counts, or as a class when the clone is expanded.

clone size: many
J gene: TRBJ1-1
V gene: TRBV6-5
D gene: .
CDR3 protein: CASTKSRDEAFF
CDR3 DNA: TGTGCCAGCACCAAAAGCCGGGATGAAGCTTTCTTT

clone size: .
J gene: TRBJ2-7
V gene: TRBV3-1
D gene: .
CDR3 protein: CASSHTPAGVPSYEQYF
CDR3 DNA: TGTGCCAGCAGCCACACACCGGCAGGGGTCCCCTCCTACGAGCAGTACTTC

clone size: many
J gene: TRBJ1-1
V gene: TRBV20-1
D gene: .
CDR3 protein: CSARDKTGNTEAFF
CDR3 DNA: TGCAGTGCTAGAGATAAGACAGGGAACACTGAAGCTTTCTTT

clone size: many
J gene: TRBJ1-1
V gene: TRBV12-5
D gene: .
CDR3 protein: CASGPGQGVSEAFF
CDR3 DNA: TGTGCTAGTGGCCCCGGACAAGGGGTCTCTGAAGCTTTCTTT

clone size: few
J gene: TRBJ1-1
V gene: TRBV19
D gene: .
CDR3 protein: CASSPRKDRMNTEAFF
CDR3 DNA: TGTGCCAGTAGCCCTCGTAAGGATCGAATGAACACTGAAGCTTTCTTT

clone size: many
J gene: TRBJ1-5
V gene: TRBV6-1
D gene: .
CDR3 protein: CASSQGGAYSNQPQHF
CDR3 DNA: TGTGCCAGCAGTCAAGGGGGGGCATATAGCAATCAGCCCCAGCATTTT

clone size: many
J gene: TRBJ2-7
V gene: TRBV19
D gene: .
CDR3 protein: CASSIGLSSYEQYF
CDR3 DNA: TGTGCCAGTAGTATTGGCTTAAGCTCCTACGAGCAGTACTTC

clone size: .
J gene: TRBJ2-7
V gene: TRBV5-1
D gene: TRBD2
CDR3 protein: CASSLYLAGEYEQYF
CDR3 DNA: TGCGCCAGCAGCTTGTACCTAGCGGGAGAGTACGAGCAGTACTTC

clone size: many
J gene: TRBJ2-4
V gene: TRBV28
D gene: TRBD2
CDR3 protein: CASGPGGSKAKNIQYF
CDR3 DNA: TGTGCCAGCGGGCCTGGCGGGAGTAAGGCCAAAAACATTCAGTACTTC

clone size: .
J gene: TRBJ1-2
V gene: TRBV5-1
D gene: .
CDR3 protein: CASSLDGRSNYGYTF
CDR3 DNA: TGCGCCAGCAGCTTGGACGGCCGCTCTAACTATGGCTACACCTTC

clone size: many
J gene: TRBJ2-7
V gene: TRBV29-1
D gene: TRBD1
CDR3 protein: CSVEGQGLEQYF
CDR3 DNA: TGCAGCGTTGAGGGACAGGGGCTCGAGCAGTACTTC

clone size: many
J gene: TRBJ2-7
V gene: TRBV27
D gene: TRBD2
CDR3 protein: CASREGGSREQYF
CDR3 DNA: TGTGCCAGCAGAGAAGGCGGGAGTCGCGAGCAGTACTTC

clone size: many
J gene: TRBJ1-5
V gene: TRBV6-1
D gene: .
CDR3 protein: CASSQGTRNQPQHF
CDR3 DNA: TGTGCCAGCAGTCAAGGGACTCGGAATCAGCCCCAGCATTTT

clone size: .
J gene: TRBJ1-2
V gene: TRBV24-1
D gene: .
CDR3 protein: CATSDRGTPPNYGYTF
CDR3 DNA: TGTGCCACCAGTGATCGCGGGACTCCTCCTAACTATGGCTACACCTTC

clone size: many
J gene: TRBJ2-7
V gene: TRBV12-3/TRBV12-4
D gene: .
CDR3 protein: CASSSLPGNEQYF
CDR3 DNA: TGTGCCAGCAGTTCTCTCCCGGGGAACGAGCAGTACTTC

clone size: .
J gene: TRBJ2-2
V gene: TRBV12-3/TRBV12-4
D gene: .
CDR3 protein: CASSSIIASTGELFF
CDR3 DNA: TGTGCCAGCAGTTCTATTATAGCGAGCACCGGGGAGCTGTTTTTT

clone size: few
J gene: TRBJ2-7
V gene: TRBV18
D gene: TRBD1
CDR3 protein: CASSPRTGTGEQYF
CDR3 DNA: TGTGCCAGCTCACCTCGGACAGGGACAGGCGAGCAGTACTTC

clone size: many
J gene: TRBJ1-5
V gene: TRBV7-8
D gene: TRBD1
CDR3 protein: CASSLGTGKNQPQHF
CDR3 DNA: TGTGCCAGCAGCTTAGGGACAGGGAAGAATCAGCCCCAGCATTTT

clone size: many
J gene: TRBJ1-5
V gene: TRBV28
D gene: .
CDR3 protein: CASSLHGGYNQPQHF
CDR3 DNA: TGTGCCAGCAGCCTTCACGGGGGCTACAATCAGCCCCAGCATTTT

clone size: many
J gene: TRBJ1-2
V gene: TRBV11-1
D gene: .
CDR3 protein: CASSLAWSGPLGNYGYTF
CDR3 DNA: TGTGCCAGCAGCTTAGCGTGGTCCGGACCTTTGGGGAACTATGGCTACACCTTC

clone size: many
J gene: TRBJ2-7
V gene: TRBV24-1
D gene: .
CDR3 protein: CATSEAARNYEQYF
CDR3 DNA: TGTGCCACCAGTGAGGCAGCAAGAAATTACGAGCAGTACTTC

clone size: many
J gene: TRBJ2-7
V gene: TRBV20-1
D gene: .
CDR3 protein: CSASRLTDQYF
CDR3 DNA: TGCAGTGCTAGTCGGCTGACGGACCAGTACTTC

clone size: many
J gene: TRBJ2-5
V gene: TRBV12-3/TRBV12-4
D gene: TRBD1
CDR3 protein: CASSLGQIETQYF
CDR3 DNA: TGTGCCAGCAGTTTGGGACAGATAGAGACCCAGTACTTC

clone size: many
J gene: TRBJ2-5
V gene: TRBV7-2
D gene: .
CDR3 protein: CASSFISGSQGTQYF
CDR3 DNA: TGTGCCAGCAGCTTTATTAGCGGAAGCCAAGGGACCCAGTACTTC

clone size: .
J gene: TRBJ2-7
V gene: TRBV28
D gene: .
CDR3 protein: CASRRSPGARSFSEQYF
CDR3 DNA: TGTGCCAGCAGGCGCTCCCCCGGGGCTAGGAGTTTTTCCGAGCAGTACTTC

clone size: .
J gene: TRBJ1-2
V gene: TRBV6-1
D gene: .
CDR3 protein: CASSVTAYGYTF
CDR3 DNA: TGTGCCAGCAGTGTTACCGCCTATGGCTACACCTTC

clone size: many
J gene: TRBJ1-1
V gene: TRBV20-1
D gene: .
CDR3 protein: CSAVGPNTEAFF
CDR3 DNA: TGCAGTGCTGTTGGTCCAAACACTGAAGCTTTCTTT

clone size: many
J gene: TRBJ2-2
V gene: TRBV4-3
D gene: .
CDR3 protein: CASSQELLNTGELFF
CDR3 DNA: TGCGCCAGCAGCCAAGAGTTGCTGAACACCGGGGAGCTGTTTTTT

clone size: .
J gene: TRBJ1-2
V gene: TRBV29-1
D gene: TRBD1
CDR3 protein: CSVEIGRQGYGYTF
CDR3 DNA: TGCAGCGTTGAAATTGGCCGACAGGGGTATGGCTACACCTTC

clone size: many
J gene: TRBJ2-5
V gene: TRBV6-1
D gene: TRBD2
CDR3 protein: CASSQGTSGSQETQYF
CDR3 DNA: TGTGCCAGCAGTCAGGGAACTAGCGGGTCTCAAGAGACCCAGTACTTC

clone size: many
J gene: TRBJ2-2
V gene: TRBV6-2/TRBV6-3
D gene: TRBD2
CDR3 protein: CASSYSWTSANTGELFF
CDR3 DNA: TGTGCCAGCAGTTACTCTTGGACTAGCGCTAACACCGGGGAGCTGTTTTTT

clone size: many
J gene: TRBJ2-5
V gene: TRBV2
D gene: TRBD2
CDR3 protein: CASSEREAGVQETQYF
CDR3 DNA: TGTGCCAGCAGTGAAAGAGAAGCGGGAGTTCAGGAGACCCAGTACTTC

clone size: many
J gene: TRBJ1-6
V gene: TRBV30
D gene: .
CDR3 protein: CAWSHRQNSPLHF
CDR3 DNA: TGTGCCTGGAGCCACAGACAGAATTCACCCCTCCACTTT

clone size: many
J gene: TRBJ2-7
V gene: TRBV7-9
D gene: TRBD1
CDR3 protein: CASSLVGGTTQGVEQYF
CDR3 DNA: TGTGCCAGCAGCTTAGTTGGTGGGACAACACAGGGGGTCGAGCAGTACTTC

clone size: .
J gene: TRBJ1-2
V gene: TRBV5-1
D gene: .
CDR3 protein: CASSPTGSGYTF
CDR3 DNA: TGCGCCAGCAGCCCGACAGGATCGGGCTACACCTTC

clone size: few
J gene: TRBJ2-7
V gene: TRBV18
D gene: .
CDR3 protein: CASSLRRDTPPYEQYF
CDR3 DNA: TGTGCCAGCTCACTACGACGGGACACCCCTCCCTACGAGCAGTACTTC

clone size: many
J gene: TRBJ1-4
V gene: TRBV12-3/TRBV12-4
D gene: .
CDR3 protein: CASSLNREKLFF
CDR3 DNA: TGTGCCAGCAGTTTGAACAGAGAAAAACTGTTTTTT

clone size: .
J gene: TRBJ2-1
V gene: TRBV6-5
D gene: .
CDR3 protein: CASSYGSISKHEQFF
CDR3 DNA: TGTGCCAGCAGTTACGGGTCGATAAGCAAACATGAGCAGTTCTTC

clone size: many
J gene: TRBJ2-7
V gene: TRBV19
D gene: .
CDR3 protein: CASSPYTDSYEQYF
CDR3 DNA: TGTGCCAGTAGTCCATACACAGACTCCTACGAGCAGTACTTC

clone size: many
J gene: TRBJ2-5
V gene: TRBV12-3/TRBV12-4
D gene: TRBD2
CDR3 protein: CASSPGTSGFQETQYF
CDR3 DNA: TGTGCCAGCAGCCCGGGGACTAGCGGGTTCCAAGAGACCCAGTACTTC

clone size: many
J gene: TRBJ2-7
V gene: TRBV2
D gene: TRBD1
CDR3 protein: CASSELRSGTGGSYEQYF
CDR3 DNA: TGTGCCAGCAGTGAACTGAGGTCGGGGACAGGGGGTTCCTACGAGCAGTACTTC

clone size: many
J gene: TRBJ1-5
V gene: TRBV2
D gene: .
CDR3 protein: CASAEAGGGKQPQHF
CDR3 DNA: TGTGCCAGCGCCGAAGCTGGCGGGGGCAAACAGCCCCAGCATTTT

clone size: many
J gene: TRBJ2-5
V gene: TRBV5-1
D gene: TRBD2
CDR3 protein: CASSLSREGGDQETQYF
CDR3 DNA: TGCGCCAGCAGCTTGTCGCGGGAGGGAGGAGACCAAGAGACCCAGTACTTC

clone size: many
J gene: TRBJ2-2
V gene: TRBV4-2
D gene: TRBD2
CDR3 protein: CASTPRGGRDNTGELFF
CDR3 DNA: TGTGCCAGCACCCCCCGAGGCGGGAGGGACAACACCGGGGAGCTGTTTTTT

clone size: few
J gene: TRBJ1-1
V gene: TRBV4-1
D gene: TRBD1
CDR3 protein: CASSRTGTGLMNTEAFF
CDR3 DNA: TGCGCCAGCAGCCGGACAGGGACAGGGCTAATGAACACTGAAGCTTTCTTT

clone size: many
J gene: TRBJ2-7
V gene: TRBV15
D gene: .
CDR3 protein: CATSSRGVGYYEQYF
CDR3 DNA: TGTGCCACCAGCAGTAGGGGGGTGGGGTATTACGAGCAGTACTTC

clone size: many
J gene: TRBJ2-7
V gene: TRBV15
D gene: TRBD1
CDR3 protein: CATRRDRASEQYF
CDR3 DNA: TGTGCCACCAGGCGGGACAGGGCTAGCGAGCAGTACTTC

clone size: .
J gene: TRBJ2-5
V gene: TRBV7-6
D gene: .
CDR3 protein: CASSTGLRQYF
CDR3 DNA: TGTGCCAGCAGCACGGGACTTCGGCAGTACTTC

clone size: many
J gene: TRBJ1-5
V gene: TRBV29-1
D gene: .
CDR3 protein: CSVVTENSNQPQHF
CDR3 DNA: TGCAGCGTTGTGACGGAGAATAGCAATCAGCCCCAGCATTTT

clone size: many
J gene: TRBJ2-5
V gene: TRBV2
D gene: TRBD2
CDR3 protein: CASSEAPSGSETQYF
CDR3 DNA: TGTGCCAGCAGTGAAGCCCCCAGCGGGAGCGAGACCCAGTACTTC

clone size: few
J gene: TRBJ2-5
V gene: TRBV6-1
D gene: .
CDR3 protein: CASSGDTRETQYF
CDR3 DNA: TGTGCCAGCAGTGGGGACACGAGGGAGACCCAGTACTTC

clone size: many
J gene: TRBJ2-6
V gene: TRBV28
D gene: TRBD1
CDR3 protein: CASSSDRGIGANVLTF
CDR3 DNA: TGTGCCAGCAGTTCGGACAGGGGGATTGGGGCCAACGTCCTGACTTTC

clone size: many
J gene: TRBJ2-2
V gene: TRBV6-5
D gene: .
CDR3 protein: CASSYSSRADTGELFF
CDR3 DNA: TGTGCCAGCAGTTACTCGTCCAGGGCTGACACCGGGGAGCTGTTTTTT

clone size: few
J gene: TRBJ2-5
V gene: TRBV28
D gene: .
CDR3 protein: CASSLRDGMKTQYF
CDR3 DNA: TGTGCCAGCAGTCTCCGGGACGGGATGAAGACCCAGTACTTC

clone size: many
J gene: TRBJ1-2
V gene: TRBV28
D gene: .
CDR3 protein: CASSLITGTAIWYTF
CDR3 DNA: TGTGCCAGCAGTTTAATCACCGGGACGGCTATTTGGTACACCTTC

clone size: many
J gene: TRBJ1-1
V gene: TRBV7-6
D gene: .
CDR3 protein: CASSLDRLGGTEAFF
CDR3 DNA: TGTGCCAGCAGCTTAGATAGACTTGGAGGGACTGAAGCTTTCTTT

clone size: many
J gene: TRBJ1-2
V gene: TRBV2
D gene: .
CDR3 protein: CASHTNRVGGGYTF
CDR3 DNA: TGTGCCAGCCATACCAACAGGGTTGGTGGTGGCTACACCTTC

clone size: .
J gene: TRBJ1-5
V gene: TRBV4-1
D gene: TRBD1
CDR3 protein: CSSSQAMVFGTGQNQPQHF
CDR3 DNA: TGCTCCAGCAGCCAAGCTATGGTATTTGGGACAGGCCAAAATCAGCCCCAGCATTTT

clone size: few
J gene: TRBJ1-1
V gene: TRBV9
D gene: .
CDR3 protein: CASSVATGGAPLPAFF
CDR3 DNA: TGTGCCAGCAGCGTAGCTACGGGGGGCGCCCCCCTGCCGGCTTTCTTT